The clone carrying this T cell receptor beta chain was observed a few times. Its cognate antigen is unknown. The sample is drawn from a study of cytomegalovirus exposure and HLA in healthy donors. Study-level findings and limits: In a later analysis, a missense DCLRE1C variant was linked to TCR beta V- and J-gene trimming. Presence/absence results assume similar sequencing depth per donor, which may not hold. Donor immune exposure was known only as CMV serostatus.

V dropped 5 bases and J dropped 7 bases, with 18 bases sitting between them. Germline CDR1 and CDR2: SQVTM and ANQGSEA. This CDR3 spans 14 amino acids. 60 Vbeta and 13 Jbeta primers were used in PCR. In the original processing: Roughly 83 million unique TCR beta chains, roughly 11 million of them shared, were counted by a later analysis. This table comes from immunoSEQ multiplex PCR, and its TCRdb copy is limited to in-frame clones, with some not included. V and J calls and clone size are copied from that table; D and trimming were computed from the DNA. The sample lists over 100,000 clones, 8% to 9.5% seen once, with 5.5% in the top ten.

This sequence joins TRBV29-1 and TRBJ2-1; D gene unclear. Material: PBMCs. The clonotype was recovered from a man aged 40-49 years in good health and CMV-seronegative. Here the CDR3 DNA reads TGCAGCGTTTTTGCCACCTCTGAGTGGAATGAGCAGTTCTTC. Its translation: CSVFATSEWNEQFF.